This is a list of T cell receptor beta chains from one sample in a study of glioma-infiltrating T cells. TCRdb re-derived calls from the multiplex PCR reads in MiXCR, one entry per CDR3 protein. The sample has some 16,000 distinct CDR3 sequences, 58% seen once. The sequenced sample was glioma tissue, nonneoplastic brain tissue, or PBMCs (not recorded which). The receptors originated from a human donor with low-grade glioma or glioblastoma, undergoing nonglioma brain surgery, or in good health (not recorded which). The CDR3 runs from the conserved cysteine through the conserved F or W. The D gene is left open where the match is weak. Not every row has a clone size; where given, it reads once, few, many or a size class.

TRBV14	15	NA	NA	TRBJ1-1	CASSLLLGGVGEAFF	TGTGCCAGCAGCCTGCTCTTGGGGGGGGTAGGTGAAGCTTTCTTT
TRBV5-1	15	many	TRBD2	TRBJ2-3	CASSEELAGTDTQYF	TGCGCCAGCAGCGAAGAACTAGCGGGGACAGATACGCAGTATTTT
TRBV7-3	14	once	NA	TRBJ2-7	CASSLDENSYEQYF	TGTGCCAGCAGCTTAGACGAAAATTCTTACGAGCAGTACTTC
TRBV4-1	16	many	TRBD2	TRBJ2-1	CASSQERAGGYNEQFF	TGCGCCAGCAGCCAAGAACGAGCGGGGGGGTACAATGAGCAGTTCTTC
TRBV20-1	15	NA	TRBD1	TRBJ1-5	CSVGSGTGRGQPQHF	TGCAGTGTCGGGTCCGGGACAGGGAGAGGTCAGCCCCAGCATTTT
TRBV20-1	12	many	NA	TRBJ2-3	CSARDRVDTQYF	TGCAGTGCTAGAGATCGGGTAGATACGCAGTATTTT
TRBV20-1	15	NA	TRBD2	TRBJ2-5	CSAKTSGGTQETQYF	TGCAGTGCTAAGACTAGCGGGGGGACACAAGAGACCCAGTACTTC
TRBV27	15	NA	NA	TRBJ2-3	CASSLSAALTDTQYF	TGTGCCAGCAGTTTATCGGCAGCTCTCACAGATACGCAGTATTTT
TRBV25-1	11	few	NA	TRBJ1-1	CASREDTEAFF	TGTGCCAGCAGGGAGGACACTGAAGCTTTCTTT
TRBV6-2/TRBV6-3	15	NA	TRBD1	TRBJ2-1	CASSWDRGTYNEQFF	TGTGCCAGCAGCTGGGACAGGGGTACCTACAATGAGCAGTTCTTC
TRBV20-1	14	NA	NA	TRBJ1-5	CSAPRGVSNQPQHF	TGCAGTGCTCCACGAGGTGTTAGCAATCAGCCCCAGCATTTT
TRBV29-1	11	NA	NA	TRBJ2-7	CSIAGIYEQYF	TGCAGCATTGCGGGGATCTACGAGCAGTACTTC
TRBV18	15	NA	NA	TRBJ1-1	CASSPLQGSDTEAFF	TGTGCCAGCTCACCCCTACAGGGAAGTGACACTGAAGCTTTCTTT
TRBV7-2	13	NA	NA	TRBJ2-2	CASTFTNTGELFF	TGTGCCAGCACCTTTACCAACACCGGGGAGCTGTTTTTT
TRBV5-1	13	once	TRBD1	TRBJ2-7	CASSLTGDGEQYF	TGCGCCAGCAGCTTGACAGGGGACGGCGAGCAGTACTTC